This T cell receptor beta chain originates from a study of cytomegalovirus exposure and HLA in healthy donors. Looking at the study overall: Of several hundred genotyped donors, roughly 76% grouped in the Caucasian-associated ancestry cluster. Study results and limitations: Sequencing probably produced one cluster of sequence variants that were highly shared. An analysis that was carried out later associated some 17,000 TCR beta sequences with HLA alleles at 0.05 false discovery rate.

PCR used 60 Vbeta primers and 13 Jbeta primers. Produced via immunoSEQ multiplex PCR; TCRdb's table is partial and in-frame only. The sample records 95,000 to 150,000 clones, 60% to 85% being singletons. As to this clone: What it binds is not known.

The CDR3 runs 16 residues. V lost 4 bases and J lost 5; bases outside the gene matches: 10. Germline assignment: CDR1 SGHTS and CDR2 YDEGEE. This TCR derives from a man in his forties or fifties in good health and CMV-seronegative. The V and J genes are TRBV5-8 and TRBJ2-2; 8 nucleotides agree with TRBD2. The source material was PBMCs. The CDR3 spells CASSPTGGAYTGELFF. The CDR3 coding sequence is TGTGCCAGCAGCCCTACCGGGGGGGCGTATACCGGGGAGCTGTTTTTT.